The clone carrying this TCR beta chain was counted ten times or more. The target antigen is unknown. This sample is drawn from a study of CD8 T cells in ankylosing spondylitis. The CDR3 covers 15 residues. Deletions cut 6 bases from V and 0 bases from J, with 12 bases between. Generation of TCR beta libraries employed quantitative 5'-RACE incorporating molecular barcodes. TCRdb redid the calling of the 5' RACE reads with MiXCR, one entry per CDR3 protein. The sample carries some 300,000 distinct CDR3 sequences, less than 25% recorded once. Study-level findings and limits: Past research had described some motif variants in reactive arthritis synovial fluid and blood.

The chain links TRBV12-3 or TRBV12-4 to TRBJ2-1; D remains unclear. This receptor was identified in a female donor with ankylosing spondylitis or in good health (not recorded which). Sequencing was carried out using blood, either unsorted or a sorted T cell fraction (not recorded which). The CDR3 sequence is CASSPRSSSYNEQFF. Written as DNA, the CDR3 is TGTGCCAGCAGCCCCCGTTCTAGCTCCTACAATGAGCAGTTCTTC.